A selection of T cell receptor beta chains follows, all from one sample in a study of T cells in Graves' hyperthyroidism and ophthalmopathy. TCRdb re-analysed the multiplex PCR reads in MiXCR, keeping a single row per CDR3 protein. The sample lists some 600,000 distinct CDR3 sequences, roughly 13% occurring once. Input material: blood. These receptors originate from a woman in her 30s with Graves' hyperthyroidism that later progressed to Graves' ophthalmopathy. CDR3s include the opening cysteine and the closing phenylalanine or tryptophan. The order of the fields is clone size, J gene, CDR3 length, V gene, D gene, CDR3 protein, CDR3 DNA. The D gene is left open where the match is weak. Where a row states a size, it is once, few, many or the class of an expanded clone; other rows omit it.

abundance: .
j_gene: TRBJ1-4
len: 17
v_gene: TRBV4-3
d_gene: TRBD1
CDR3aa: CASSQEGRGVTNEKLFF
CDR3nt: TGCGCCAGCAGCCAAGAAGGCAGGGGGGTCACTAATGAAAAACTGTTTTTT

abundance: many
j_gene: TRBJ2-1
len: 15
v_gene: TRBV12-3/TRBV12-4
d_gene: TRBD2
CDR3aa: CASIRGASGRDEQFF
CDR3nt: TGTGCCAGCATCAGGGGGGCTAGCGGGAGGGATGAGCAGTTCTTC

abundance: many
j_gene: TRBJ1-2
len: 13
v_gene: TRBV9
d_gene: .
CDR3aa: CASSVGPGHGYTF
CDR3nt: TGTGCCAGCAGCGTAGGGCCTGGGCATGGCTACACCTTC

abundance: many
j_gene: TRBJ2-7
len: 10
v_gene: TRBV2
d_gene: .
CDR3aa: CASKVDEQYF
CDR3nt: TGTGCCAGCAAGGTGGACGAGCAGTACTTC

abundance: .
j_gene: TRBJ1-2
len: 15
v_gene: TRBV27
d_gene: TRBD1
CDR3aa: CASKTGTGGIYGYTF
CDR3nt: TGTGCCAGCAAAACTGGGACAGGGGGAATTTATGGCTACACCTTC

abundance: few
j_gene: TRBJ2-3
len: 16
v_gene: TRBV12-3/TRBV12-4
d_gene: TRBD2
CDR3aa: CASKIQGLALGDTQYF
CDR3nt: TGTGCCAGCAAGATTCAGGGACTAGCGTTGGGAGATACGCAGTATTTT

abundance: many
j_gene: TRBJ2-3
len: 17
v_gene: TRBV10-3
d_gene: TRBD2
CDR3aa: CAISETSGLTSTDTQYF
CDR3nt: TGTGCCATCAGTGAGACTAGCGGTTTAACGAGCACAGATACGCAGTATTTT

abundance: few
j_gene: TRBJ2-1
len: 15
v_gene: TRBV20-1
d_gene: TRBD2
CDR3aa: CSARDRLAGGNEQFF
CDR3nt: TGCAGTGCTAGAGATCGGCTAGCGGGAGGCAATGAGCAGTTCTTC

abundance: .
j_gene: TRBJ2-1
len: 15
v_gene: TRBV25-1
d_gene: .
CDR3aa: CASSELEGRVNEQFF
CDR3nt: TGTGCCAGCAGTGAATTGGAGGGGCGGGTCAATGAGCAGTTCTTC

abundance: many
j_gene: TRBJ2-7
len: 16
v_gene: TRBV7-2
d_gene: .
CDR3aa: CASSKTGTALAGSQYF
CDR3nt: TGTGCCAGCAGCAAAACCGGGACAGCGTTAGCGGGATCGCAGTACTTC

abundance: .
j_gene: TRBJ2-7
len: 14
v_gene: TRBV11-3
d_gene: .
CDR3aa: CASSLPGLPPEQYF
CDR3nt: TGTGCCAGCAGCTTACCGGGCCTTCCACCCGAGCAGTACTTC

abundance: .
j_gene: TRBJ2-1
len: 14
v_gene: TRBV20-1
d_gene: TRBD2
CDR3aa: CSAPGGSGNAEQLF
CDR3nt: TGCAGTGCCCCCGGTGGTAGCGGGAATGCTGAGCAGCTCTTC

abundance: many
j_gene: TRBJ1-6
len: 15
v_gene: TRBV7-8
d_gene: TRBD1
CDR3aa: CASSSTGGQYSPLHF
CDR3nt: TGTGCCAGCAGCTCGACAGGGGGCCAATATTCACCCCTCCACTTT

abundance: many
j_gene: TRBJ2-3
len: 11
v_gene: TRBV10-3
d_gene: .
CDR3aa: CAISGEDTQYF
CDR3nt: TGTGCCATCTCGGGGGAGGATACGCAGTATTTT

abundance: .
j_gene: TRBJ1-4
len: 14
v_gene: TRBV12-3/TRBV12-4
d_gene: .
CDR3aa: CASSWRSTNEKLFF
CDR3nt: TGTGCCAGCAGTTGGCGGTCAACTAATGAAAAACTGTTTTTT

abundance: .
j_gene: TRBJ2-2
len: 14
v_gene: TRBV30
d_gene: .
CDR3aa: CAWSPGWITGELFF
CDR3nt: TGTGCCTGGAGTCCGGGGTGGATAACCGGGGAGCTGTTTTTT

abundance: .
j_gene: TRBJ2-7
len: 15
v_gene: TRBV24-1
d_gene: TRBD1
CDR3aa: CATSPGTGGGYEQYF
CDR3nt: TGTGCCACCAGTCCCGGGACAGGGGGTGGGTACGAGCAGTACTTC

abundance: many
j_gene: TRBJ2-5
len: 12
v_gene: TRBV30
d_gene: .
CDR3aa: CAWTASAETQYF
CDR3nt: TGTGCCTGGACGGCTAGCGCGGAGACCCAGTACTTC

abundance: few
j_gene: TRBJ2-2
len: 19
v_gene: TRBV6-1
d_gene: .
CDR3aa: CASSLRVYFGSRTPGSCFF
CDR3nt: .

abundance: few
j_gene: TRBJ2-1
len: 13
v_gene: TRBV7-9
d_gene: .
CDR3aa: CASSLDAAREQFF
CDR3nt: TGTGCCAGCAGCTTAGATGCTGCGAGGGAGCAGTTCTTC

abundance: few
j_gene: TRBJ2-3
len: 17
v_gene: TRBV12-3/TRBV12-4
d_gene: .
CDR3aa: CASSSLPSLKNRDTQYF
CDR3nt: TGTGCCAGCAGTTCCCTCCCCTCGCTGAAGAATCGGGATACGCAGTATTTT

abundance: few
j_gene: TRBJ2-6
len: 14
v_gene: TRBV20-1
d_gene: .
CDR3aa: CSARGISGANVLTF
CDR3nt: TGCAGTGCTAGGGGAATCTCTGGGGCCAACGTCCTGACTTTC

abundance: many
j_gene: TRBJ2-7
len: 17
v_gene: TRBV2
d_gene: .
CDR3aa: CASSSQTIVDSSYEQYF
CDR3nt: TGTGCCAGCAGTTCCCAAACCATTGTGGACAGCTCCTACGAGCAGTACTTC

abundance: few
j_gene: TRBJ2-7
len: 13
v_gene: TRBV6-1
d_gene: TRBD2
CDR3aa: CASSGGRDYEQYF
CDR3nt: TGTGCCAGCAGCGGCGGGAGGGACTACGAGCAGTACTTC

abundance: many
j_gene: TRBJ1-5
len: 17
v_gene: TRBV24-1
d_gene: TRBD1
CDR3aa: CATSDPTGQGSDQPQHF
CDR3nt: TGTGCCACCAGTGATCCCACCGGACAGGGGAGTGATCAGCCCCAGCATTTT

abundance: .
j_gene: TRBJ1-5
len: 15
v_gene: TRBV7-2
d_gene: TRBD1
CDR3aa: CASSLMDRSNQPQHF
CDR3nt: TGTGCCAGCAGCTTAATGGACAGGAGCAATCAGCCCCAGCATTTT

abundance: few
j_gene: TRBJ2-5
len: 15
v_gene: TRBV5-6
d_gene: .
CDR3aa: CASSLATELQETQYF
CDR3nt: TGTGCCAGCAGCTTGGCCACCGAACTCCAAGAGACCCAGTACTTC

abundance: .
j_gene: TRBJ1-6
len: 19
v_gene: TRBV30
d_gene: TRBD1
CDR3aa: CAWNNLISTGGSYNSPLHF
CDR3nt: TGTGCCTGGAATAACCTCATCTCGACAGGGGGTTCCTATAATTCACCCCTCCACTTT

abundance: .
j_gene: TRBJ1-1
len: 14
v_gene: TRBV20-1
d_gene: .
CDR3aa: CSARSPRVGTEAFF
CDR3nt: TGCAGTGCTAGATCGCCCAGGGTAGGCACTGAAGCTTTCTTT

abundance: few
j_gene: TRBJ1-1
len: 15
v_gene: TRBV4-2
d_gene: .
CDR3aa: CASSQDSVLNTEAFF
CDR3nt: TGTGCCAGCAGCCAAGACAGCGTCTTGAACACTGAAGCTTTCTTT

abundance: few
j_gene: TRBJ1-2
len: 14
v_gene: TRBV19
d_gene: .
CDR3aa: CASSISGGDYGYTF
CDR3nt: TGTGCCAGTAGTATCTCCGGGGGAGACTATGGCTACACCTTC

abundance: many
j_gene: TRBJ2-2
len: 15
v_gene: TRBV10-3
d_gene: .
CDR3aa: CAISERDTNTGELFF
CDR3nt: TGTGCCATCAGTGAAAGAGACACAAACACCGGGGAGCTGTTTTTT

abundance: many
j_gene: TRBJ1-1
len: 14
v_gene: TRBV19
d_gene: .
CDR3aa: CASGWGNGGTEAFF
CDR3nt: TGTGCCAGCGGATGGGGCAACGGCGGCACTGAAGCTTTCTTT

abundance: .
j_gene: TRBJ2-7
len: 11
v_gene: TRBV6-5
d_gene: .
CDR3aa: CASSYSGSQYF
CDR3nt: TGTGCCAGCAGTTACTCGGGGTCGCAGTACTTC

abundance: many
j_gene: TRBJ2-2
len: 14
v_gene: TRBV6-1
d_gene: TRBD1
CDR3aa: CASRLPGGTGELFF
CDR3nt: TGTGCCAGCAGGTTGCCAGGGGGCACCGGGGAGCTGTTTTTT